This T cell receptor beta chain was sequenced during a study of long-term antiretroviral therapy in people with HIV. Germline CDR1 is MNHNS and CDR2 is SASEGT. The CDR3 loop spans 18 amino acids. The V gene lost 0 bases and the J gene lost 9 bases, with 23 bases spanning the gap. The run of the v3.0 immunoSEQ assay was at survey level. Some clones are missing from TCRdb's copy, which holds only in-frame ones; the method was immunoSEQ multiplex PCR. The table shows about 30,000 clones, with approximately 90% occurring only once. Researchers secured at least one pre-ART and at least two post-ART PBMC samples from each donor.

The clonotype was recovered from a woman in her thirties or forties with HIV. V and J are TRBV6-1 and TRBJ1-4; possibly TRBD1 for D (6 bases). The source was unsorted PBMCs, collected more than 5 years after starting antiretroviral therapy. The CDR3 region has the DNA TGTGCCAGCAGTGAAGCGCTTTGGGCCACCAGGCGGGGGCAAAAACTGTTTTTT. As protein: CASSEALWATRRGQKLFF.